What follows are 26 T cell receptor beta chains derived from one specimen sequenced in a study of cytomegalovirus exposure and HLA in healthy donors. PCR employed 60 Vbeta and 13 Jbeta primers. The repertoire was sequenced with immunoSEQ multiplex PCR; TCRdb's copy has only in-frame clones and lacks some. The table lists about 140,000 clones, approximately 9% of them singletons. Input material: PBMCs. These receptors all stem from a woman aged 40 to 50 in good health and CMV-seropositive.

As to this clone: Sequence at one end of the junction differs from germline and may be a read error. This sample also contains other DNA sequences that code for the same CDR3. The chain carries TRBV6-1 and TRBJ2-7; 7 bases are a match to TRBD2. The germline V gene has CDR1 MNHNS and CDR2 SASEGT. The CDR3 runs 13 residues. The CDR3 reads CASSQRGTYEQYF. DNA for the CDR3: TGTGCCAGCAGCCAGCGGGGAACCTACGAGCAGTACTTT.

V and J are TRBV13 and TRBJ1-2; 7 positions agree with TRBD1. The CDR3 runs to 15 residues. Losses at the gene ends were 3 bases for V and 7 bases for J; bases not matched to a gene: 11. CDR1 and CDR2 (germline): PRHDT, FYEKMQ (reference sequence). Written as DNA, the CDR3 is TGTGCCAGCAGCTTCACAGACGACAGGGCAGGTGGCTACACCTTC. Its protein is CASSFTDDRAGGYTF.

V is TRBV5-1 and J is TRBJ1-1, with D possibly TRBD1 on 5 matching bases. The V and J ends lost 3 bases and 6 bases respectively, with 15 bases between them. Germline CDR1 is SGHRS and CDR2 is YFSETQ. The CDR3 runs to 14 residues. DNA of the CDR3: TGCGCCAGCAGCTCCCAGGGTAGCGGCGCTGAAGCTTTCTTT. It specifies CASSSQGSGAEAFF.

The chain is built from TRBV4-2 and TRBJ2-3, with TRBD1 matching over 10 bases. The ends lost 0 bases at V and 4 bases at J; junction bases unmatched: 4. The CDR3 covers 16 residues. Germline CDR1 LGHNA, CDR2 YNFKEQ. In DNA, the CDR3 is TGTGCCAGCAGCCAAGATCCCGGGACAGGGGCAGATACGCAGTATTTT. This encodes CASSQDPGTGADTQYF.

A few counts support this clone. The CDR3 sequence is CASSLATLTGIGTGELFF. CDR3 DNA: TGTGCCAGCAGCTTAGCGACCTTAACAGGAATTGGCACCGGGGAGCTGTTTTTT. V gene TRBV7-9 combines with J gene TRBJ2-2; TRBD1 is a possible D gene (5 bases). V was pared by 0 bases and J by 4 bases, with 18 bases between. This CDR3 is 18 amino acids long. Germline-derived CDR1 and CDR2 are SEHNR and FQNEAQ (reference sequence).

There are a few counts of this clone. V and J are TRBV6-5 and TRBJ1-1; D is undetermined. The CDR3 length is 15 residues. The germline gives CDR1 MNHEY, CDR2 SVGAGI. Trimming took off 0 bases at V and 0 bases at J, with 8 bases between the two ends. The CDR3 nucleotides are TGTGCCAGCAGTTACTCAAACAGCTTGAACACTGAAGCTTTCTTT. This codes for CASSYSNSLNTEAFF.

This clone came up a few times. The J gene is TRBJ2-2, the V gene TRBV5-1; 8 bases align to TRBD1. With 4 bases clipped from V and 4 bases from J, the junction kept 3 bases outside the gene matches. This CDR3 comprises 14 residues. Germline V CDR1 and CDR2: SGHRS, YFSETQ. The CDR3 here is CASSPGQATGELFF. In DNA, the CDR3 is TGCGCCAGCAGCCCGGGACAGGCCACCGGGGAGCTGTTTTTT.

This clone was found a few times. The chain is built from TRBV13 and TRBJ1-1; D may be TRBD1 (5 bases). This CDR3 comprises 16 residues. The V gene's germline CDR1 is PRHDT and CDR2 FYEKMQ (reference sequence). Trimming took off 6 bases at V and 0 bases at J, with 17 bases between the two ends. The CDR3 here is CASSSRQISMNTEAFF. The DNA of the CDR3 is TGTGCCAGCAGTTCCCGACAGATTTCCATGAACACTGAAGCTTTCTTT.

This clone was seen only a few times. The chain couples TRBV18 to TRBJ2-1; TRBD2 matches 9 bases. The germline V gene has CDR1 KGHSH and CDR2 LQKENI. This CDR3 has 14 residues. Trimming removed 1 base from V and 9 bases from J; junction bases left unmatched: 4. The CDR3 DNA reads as TGTGCCAGCTCACCACAATCTAGCGGGATTGAGCAGTTCTTC. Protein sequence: CASSPQSSGIEQFF.

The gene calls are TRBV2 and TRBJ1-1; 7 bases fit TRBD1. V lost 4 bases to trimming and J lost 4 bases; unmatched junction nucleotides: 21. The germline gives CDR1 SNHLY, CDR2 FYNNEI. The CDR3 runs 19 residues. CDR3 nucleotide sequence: TGTGCCAGCAGTGGACCATCAGGGGACAGCGACTTTCTGGGCACTGAAGCTTTCTTT. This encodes CASSGPSGDSDFLGTEAFF.

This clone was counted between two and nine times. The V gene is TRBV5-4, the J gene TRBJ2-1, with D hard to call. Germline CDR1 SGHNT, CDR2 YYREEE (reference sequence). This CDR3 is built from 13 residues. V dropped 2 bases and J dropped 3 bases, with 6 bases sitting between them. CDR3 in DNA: TGTGCCAGCAGCTTAGTCAGCTACAATGAGCAGTTCTTC. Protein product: CASSLVSYNEQFF.

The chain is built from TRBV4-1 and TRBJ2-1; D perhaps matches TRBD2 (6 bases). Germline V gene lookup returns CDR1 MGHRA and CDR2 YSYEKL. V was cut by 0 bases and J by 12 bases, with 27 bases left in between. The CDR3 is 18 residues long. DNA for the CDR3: TGCGCCAGCAGCCAAGAGGCGGGAACTAGCTCATTCCCTACGCGGCAGTTCTTC. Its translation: CASSQEAGTSSFPTRQFF.

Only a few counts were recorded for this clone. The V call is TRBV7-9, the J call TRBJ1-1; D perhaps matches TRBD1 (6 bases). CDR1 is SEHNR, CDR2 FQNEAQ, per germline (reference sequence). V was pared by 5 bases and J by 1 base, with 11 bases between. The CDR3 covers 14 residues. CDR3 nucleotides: TGTGCCAGCAGCCCCCTGACAGGGAACACTGAAGCTTTCTTT. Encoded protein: CASSPLTGNTEAFF.

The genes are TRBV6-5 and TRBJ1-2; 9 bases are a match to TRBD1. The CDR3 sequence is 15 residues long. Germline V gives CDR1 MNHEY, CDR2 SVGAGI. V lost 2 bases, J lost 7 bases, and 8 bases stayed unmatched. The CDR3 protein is CASSYGGQGSLGYTF. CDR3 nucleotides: TGTGCCAGCAGTTACGGGGGACAGGGATCTCTTGGCTACACCTTC.

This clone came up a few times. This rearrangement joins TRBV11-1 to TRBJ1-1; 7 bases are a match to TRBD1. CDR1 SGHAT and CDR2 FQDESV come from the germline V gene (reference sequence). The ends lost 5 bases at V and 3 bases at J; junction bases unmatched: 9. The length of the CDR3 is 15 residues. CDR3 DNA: TGTGCCAGCAGCCCTCCGGCCGACAGGGACACTGAAGCTTTCTTT. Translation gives CASSPPADRDTEAFF.

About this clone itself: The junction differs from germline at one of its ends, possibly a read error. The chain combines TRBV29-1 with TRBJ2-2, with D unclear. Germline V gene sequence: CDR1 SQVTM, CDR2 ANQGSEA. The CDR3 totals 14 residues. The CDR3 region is CSVAGQPNAGELFF. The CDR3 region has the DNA TGCAGCGTTGCTGGGCAGCCGAACGCCGGGGAGCTGTTTTTT.

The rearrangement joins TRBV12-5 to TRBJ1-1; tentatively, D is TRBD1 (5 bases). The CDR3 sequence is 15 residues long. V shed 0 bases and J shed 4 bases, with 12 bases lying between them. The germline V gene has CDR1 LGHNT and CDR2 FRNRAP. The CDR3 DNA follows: TGTGCTAGTGGTTTGGTTGTGGGCCAGGGCACTGAAGCTTTCTTT. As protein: CASGLVVGQGTEAFF. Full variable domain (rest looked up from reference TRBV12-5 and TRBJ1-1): DARVTQTPRHKVTEMGQEVTMRCQPILGHNTVFWYRQTMMQGLELLAYFRNRAPLDDSGMPKDRFSAEMPDATLATLKIQPSEPRDSAVYFCASGLVVGQGTEAFFGQGTRLTVV.

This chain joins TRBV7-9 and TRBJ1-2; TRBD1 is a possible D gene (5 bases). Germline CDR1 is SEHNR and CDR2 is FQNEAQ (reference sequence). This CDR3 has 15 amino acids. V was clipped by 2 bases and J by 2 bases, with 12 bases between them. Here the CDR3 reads CASSLSGRANYGYTF. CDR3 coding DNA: TGTGCCAGCAGCTTATCTGGCAGGGCCAACTATGGCTACACCTTC.

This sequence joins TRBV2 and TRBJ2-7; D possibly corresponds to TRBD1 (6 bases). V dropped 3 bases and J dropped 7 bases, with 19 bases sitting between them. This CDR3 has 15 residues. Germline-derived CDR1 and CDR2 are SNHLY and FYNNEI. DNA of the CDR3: TGTGCCAGCAGTGAGAACCCCTCCACAGGGAAGGAGCAGTACTTC. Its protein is CASSENPSTGKEQYF. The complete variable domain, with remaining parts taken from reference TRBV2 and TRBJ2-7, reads EPEVTQTPSHQVTQMGQEVILRCVPISNHLYFYWYRQILGQKVEFLVSFYNNEISEKSEIFDDQFSVERPDGSNFTLKIRSTKLEDSAMYFCASSENPSTGKEQYFGPGTRLTVT.

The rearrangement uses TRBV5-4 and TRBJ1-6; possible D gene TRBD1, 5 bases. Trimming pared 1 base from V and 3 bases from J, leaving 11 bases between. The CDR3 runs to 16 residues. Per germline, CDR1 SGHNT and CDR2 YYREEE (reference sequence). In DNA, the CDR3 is TGTGCCAGCAGCTTGCTCCAGGGCATCTATAATTCACCCCTCCACTTT. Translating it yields CASSLLQGIYNSPLHF.

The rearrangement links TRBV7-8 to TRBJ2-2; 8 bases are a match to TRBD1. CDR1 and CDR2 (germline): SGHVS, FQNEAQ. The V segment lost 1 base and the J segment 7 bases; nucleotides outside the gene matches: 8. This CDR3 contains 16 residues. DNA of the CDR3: TGTGCCAGCAGCTTAGGTCGGACAGGGTTAAACGGGGAGCTGTTTTTT. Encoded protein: CASSLGRTGLNGELFF.

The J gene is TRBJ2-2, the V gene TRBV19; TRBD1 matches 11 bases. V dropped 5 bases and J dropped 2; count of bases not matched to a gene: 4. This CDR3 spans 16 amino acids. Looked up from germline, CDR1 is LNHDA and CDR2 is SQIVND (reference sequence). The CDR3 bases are TGTGCCAGTAGTCTCTGGACAGGGGGCAACACCGGGGAGCTGTTTTTT. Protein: CASSLWTGGNTGELFF.

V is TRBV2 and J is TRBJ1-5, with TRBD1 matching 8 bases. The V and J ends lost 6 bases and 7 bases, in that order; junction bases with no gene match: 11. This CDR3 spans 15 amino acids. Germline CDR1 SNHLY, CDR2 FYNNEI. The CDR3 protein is CASSRDRQLKQPQHF. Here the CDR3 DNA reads TGTGCCAGCAGCCGGGACAGGCAATTGAAACAGCCCCAGCATTTT.

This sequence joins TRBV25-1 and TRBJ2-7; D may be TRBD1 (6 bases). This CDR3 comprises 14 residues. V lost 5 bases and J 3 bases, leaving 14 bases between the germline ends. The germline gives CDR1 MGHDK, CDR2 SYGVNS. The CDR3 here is CASSRRDIFYEQYF. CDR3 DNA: TGTGCCAGCAGTCGCCGGGACATTTTCTACGAGCAGTACTTC.

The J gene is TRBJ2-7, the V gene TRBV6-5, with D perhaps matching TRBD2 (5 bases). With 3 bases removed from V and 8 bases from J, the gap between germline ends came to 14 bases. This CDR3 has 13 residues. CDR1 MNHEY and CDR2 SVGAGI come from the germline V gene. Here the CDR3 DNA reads TGTGCCAGCAGTTATTCACTGGGAGAGAAGCAGTACTTC. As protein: CASSYSLGEKQYF.

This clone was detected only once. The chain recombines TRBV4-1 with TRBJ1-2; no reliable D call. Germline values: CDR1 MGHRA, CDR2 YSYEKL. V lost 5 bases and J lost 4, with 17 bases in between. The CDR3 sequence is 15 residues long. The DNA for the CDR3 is TGCGCCAGCAGCTCCGGCGGCCCCACGCTCTATGGCTACACCTTC. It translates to CASSSGGPTLYGYTF.